The rows below give T cell receptor beta chains drawn from one sample of a study of CD8+ T cells in alopecia areata. Using immunoSEQ multiplex PCR, the repertoire was profiled, and TCRdb retains in-frame clones only, with some absent. The sample consists of a few hundred thousand clones, 60% of them appearing once. The specimen was CD4+ T cells sorted from blood, collected around week 54, from a patient treated with tofacitinib. All receptors derive from a human donor with alopecia areata. CDR3s include the opening cysteine and the closing phenylalanine or tryptophan. D genes are given only for firm matches. Part of the rows lack a size; the others show once, few, many or a class for expanded clones.

>TRBV30|TRBJ2-2|TRBD1|NA
CAWSVKGASGELFF
TGTGCCTGGAGTGTAAAGGGGGCCAGCGGGGAGCTGTTTTTT
>TRBV12-5|TRBJ2-1|NA|NA
CATGSVPQFF
TGTGCTACAGGGTCAGTCCCGCAGTTCTTC
>TRBV10-3|TRBJ1-1|NA|few
CAITALKGDTEAFF
TGTGCCATCACTGCCCTAAAGGGGGACACTGAAGCTTTCTTT
>TRBV9|TRBJ2-2|NA|NA
CASSSRVNTGELFF
TGTGCCAGCAGCTCCAGGGTTAACACCGGGGAGCTGTTTTTT
>TRBV11-2|TRBJ2-6|NA|once
CASSFSTGANVLTF
TGTGCCAGCAGCTTCAGCACTGGGGCCAACGTCCTGACTTTC
>TRBV6-5|TRBJ1-5|NA|NA
CASGLQNQPQHF
TGTGCCAGTGGACTGCAGAATCAGCCCCAGCATTTT
>TRBV10-3|TRBJ2-5|NA|NA
CAIGRDQETQYF
TGTGCCATCGGCAGGGACCAAGAGACCCAGTACTTC
>TRBV10-2|TRBJ1-2|TRBD1|NA
CASSGDSTNYGYTF
TGCGCCAGCAGTGGGGACAGCACCAACTATGGCTACACCTTC
>TRBV25-1|TRBJ2-2|TRBD1|NA
CASSRDRDGELFF
TGTGCCAGCAGCCGGGACAGGGACGGGGAGCTGTTTTTT
>TRBV19|TRBJ2-5|TRBD2|NA
CASSPQRGGAETQYF
TGTGCCAGTAGCCCCCAGCGGGGGGGCGCGGAGACCCAGTACTTC
>TRBV5-6|TRBJ2-6|NA|NA
CASTSGPSSGANVLTF
TGTGCCAGCACCTCAGGGCCTAGCTCTGGGGCCAACGTCCTGACTTTC
>TRBV7-6|TRBJ2-3|TRBD2|NA
CASSPVGLAGGDTQYF
TGTGCCAGCAGCCCCGTCGGACTAGCGGGGGGTGATACGCAGTATTTT
>TRBV6-5|TRBJ1-2|NA|NA
CASSQAIDYGYTF
TGTGCCAGCAGTCAGGCAATTGACTATGGCTACACCTTC
>TRBV9|TRBJ2-2|NA|NA
CASSVTGDTGELFF
TGTGCCAGCAGCGTAACGGGGGACACCGGGGAGCTGTTTTTT
>TRBV29-1|TRBJ1-1|TRBD1|NA
CSARTGNTEAFF
TGCAGCGCTAGGACAGGGAACACTGAAGCTTTCTTT
>TRBV30|TRBJ1-6|NA|NA
CAWSVQGPNSPLHF
TGTGCCTGGAGTGTTCAGGGTCCTAATTCACCCCTCCACTTT
>TRBV11-2|TRBJ2-7|NA|once
CASSLDYGYEQYF
TGTGCCAGCAGCTTAGATTACGGGTACGAGCAGTACTTC